This record covers a single T cell receptor (beta chain). This sample was taken from a study of shared T cell receptors in the human thymus. The protocol was immunoSEQ multiplex PCR, while the TCRdb copy is restricted to in-frame clones and leaves out a portion. The sample yields about 660,000 clones, more than 75% seen once. This CDR3 has 14 residues. V lost 8 bases and J lost 5; bases outside the gene matches: 8. CDR1 and CDR2 (germline): LNHDA, SQIVND (reference sequence). This sample was also put to use in a study of human thymus T cells. That investigation notes: The study used thymus tissue resected during corrective heart surgery.

The rearrangement uses TRBV19 and TRBJ1-5, with TRBD1 identical over 8 bases. The specimen sequenced was thymocytes. The TCR sequence derives from a boy in the first two years of life with a congenital heart defect. The CDR3 nucleotides read TGTGCCAGTTCAGGGGGCCTTGGGGATCAGCCCCAGCATTTT. The encoded protein is CASSGGLGDQPQHF.